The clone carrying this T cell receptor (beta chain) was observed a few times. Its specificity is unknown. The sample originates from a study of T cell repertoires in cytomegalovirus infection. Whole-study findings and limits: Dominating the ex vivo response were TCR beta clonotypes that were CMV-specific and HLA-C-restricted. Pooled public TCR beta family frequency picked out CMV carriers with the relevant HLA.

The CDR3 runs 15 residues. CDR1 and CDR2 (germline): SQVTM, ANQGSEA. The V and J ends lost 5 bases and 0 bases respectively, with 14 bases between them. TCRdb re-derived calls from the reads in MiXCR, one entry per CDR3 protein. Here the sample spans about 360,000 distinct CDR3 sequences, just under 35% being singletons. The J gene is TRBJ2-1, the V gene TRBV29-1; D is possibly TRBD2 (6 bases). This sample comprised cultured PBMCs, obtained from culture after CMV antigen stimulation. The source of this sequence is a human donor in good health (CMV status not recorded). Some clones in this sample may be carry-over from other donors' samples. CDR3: CSVHFSGSSYNEQFF. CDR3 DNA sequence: TGCAGCGTTCATTTTAGCGGCAGCTCCTACAATGAGCAGTTCTTC.